The clone carrying this T cell receptor beta chain was seen a handful of times. This sample was included in a study of blood T cell repertoires in COVID-19. For the study at large: The analysed material was cDNA or gDNA that came from T cells, B-cell-depleted T cells, or PBMCs.

The CDR3 is 12 amino acids. CDR1 is SEHNR, CDR2 FQNEAQ, per germline (reference sequence). V lost 4 bases, J lost 5 bases, and 0 bases stayed unmatched. Per the original data handling: Reference gene primer amplification gave estimated nucleated cell counts. Repertoires were generated with immunoSEQ multiplex PCR, while TCRdb's copy carries only in-frame clones and drops some. For V, J and clone size, that table is used; D and trimming come from the DNA. The table lists tens of thousands of clones, 85% of them singletons. The material sequenced was peripheral blood. The clonotype was recovered from an elderly man with acute or convalescent COVID-19. The J gene is TRBJ2-7, the V gene TRBV7-9; the match to TRBD1 covers 9 bases. The CDR3 DNA follows: TGTGCCAGCAGCTGGACAGGGGACGAGCAGTACTTC. Amino acid sequence: CASSWTGDEQYF.